These T cell receptor beta chains were read from a single sample in a study of T-cell reconstitution after alpha-beta-depleted transplantation in children. Via MiXCR, TCRdb re-called the PCR reads, giving one row per CDR3 protein. The repertoire has hundreds of thousands of distinct CDR3 sequences, roughly 17% of them found once; the top ten carry approximately 1.1%. Sequences were derived from PBMCs from the stem cell graft donor, sampled from the stem cell graft. These receptors came from a human donor who donated a stem cell graft to a child with acute myeloid leukemia. CDR3s include the opening cysteine and the closing phenylalanine or tryptophan.

cdr3_aa | j_call | v_call
CASMDSLIYGYTF | TRBJ1-2 | TRBV6-6
CASSFPLGDSMGEQYF | TRBJ2-7 | TRBV12-3/TRBV12-4
CASSYGGAFNSPLHF | TRBJ1-6 | TRBV6-5
CASSLITRNEQFF | TRBJ2-1 | TRBV5-6
CASSLDPPSNQPQHF | TRBJ1-5 | TRBV7-9
CASSQDWTNSPLHF | TRBJ1-6 | TRBV4-3
CSARAATGVRQGNQPQHF | TRBJ1-5 | TRBV20-1
CSLAGTTQETQYF | TRBJ2-5 | TRBV20-1
CSAYPGGGRSSGNTIYF | TRBJ1-3 | TRBV20-1
CASMQRSGGYQETQYF | TRBJ2-5 | TRBV5-1
CASKGKHNSPLHF | TRBJ1-6 | TRBV25-1
CSARGGATGELFF | TRBJ2-2 | TRBV20-1
CASSPREGQSYEQYF | TRBJ2-7 | TRBV6-2/TRBV6-3
CASSSTGTGVLNTEAFF | TRBJ1-1 | TRBV6-5
CSVELGRAMVF | TRBJ1-4 | TRBV29-1
CASTGHQETQYF | TRBJ2-5 | TRBV5-6
CSVVRELSSGANVLTF | TRBJ2-6 | TRBV29-1
CAILPDDRVNNYGYTF | TRBJ1-2 | TRBV10-3